This TCR beta chain was identified during a study of PD-L1 blockade in urothelial cancer. As for the study in general: About 90% of the roughly 30 patients comprised males who had bladder-origin urothelial cancer. Patients previously received 0 to 3 chemotherapy regimens. A median roughly 130,000 T cells were found in blood samples. General study findings and limits: Patients with durable benefit had greater blood expansion of tumor-associated TCR clones 3 weeks into treatment.

Sequenced by immunoSEQ multiplex PCR; TCRdb stores in-frame clones only, minus some. The sample records about 50,000 clones, nearly 90% being singletons. Germline V gives CDR1 SQVTM, CDR2 ANQGSEA. The CDR3 spans 14 residues. V was shortened by 3 bases and J by 4 bases, with 15 bases between the two germline ends. Points on this clone: Its matching antigen is unknown.

The TCR originated in a man between 60 and 75 years old with urothelial cancer. This specimen was PBMCs, taken around atezolizumab (anti-PD-L1) treatment. V gene TRBV29-1 combines with J gene TRBJ1-1; D call uncertain. The CDR3 DNA is TGCAGCGTTGAGGTGGCAGGCGGAGGCACTGAAGCTTTCTTT. Protein sequence: CSVEVAGGGTEAFF.